This TCR beta chain came from a study of vaccination effects on CD4 cells after COVID-19. The wider study: The median interval between the second dose and post-vaccine sampling was 72 days. Study-wide results and limits: Marked clonal contraction was seen in infection- and vaccine-induced clones late after vaccination.

This clone occurred once. As yet, its antigen is unknown. Libraries were prepared by immunoSEQ multiplex PCR; TCRdb keeps only in-frame clonotypes and omits some of them. The repertoire includes tens of thousands of clones, around 81% of them detected once, and around 1.3% sits in the top ten. Per germline, CDR1 MNHEY and CDR2 SMNVEV (reference sequence). The CDR3 is 15 residues long. Between the trimmed V and J ends, which lost 6 bases and 0 bases, there was a span of 12 bases. ViraFEST assay sequencing came after antigen-specific CD4+ T cells were expanded with viral peptide pools. Following culture for around 10 days, CD4+ T cells were isolated. Participants were vaccinated with two doses of either the BNT162b2 or mRNA-1273 vaccine.

This sequence joins TRBV27 and TRBJ1-5, with TRBD1 as a possible D gene (5 bases). Source: CD4+ T cells from PBMCs cultured with HCoV-229E spike peptides, taken after COVID-19 vaccination. The sequence was collected from a human donor who received a COVID-19 vaccine. CDR3 in amino acids: CASRAGILSNQPQHF. The CDR3 region has the DNA TGTGCCAGCAGAGCAGGGATTCTTAGCAATCAGCCCCAGCATTTT.